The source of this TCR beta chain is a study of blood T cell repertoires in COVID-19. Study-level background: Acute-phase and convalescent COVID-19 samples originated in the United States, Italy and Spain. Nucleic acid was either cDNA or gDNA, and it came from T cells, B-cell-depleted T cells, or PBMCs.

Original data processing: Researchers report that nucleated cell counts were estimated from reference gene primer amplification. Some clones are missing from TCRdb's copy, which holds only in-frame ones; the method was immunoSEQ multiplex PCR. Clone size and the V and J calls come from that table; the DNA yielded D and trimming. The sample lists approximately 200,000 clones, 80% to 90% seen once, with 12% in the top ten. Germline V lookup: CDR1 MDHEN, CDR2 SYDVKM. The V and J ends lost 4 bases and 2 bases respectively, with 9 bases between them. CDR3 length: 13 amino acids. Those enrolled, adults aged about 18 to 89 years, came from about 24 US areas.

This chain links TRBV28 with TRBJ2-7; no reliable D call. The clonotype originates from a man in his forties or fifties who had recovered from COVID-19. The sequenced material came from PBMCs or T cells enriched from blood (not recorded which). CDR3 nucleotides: TGTGCCAGCAGTTCAGGTAATACCTACGAGCAGTACTTC. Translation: CASSSGNTYEQYF.